This TCR beta chain was sequenced during a study of PD-L1 blockade in urothelial cancer. In the study overall: The year 2014 saw patients start atezolizumab, 1,200 mg intravenously every 3 weeks. Samples of blood were analyzed 3 weeks (second dose) and 6 weeks after treatment start.

This CDR3 has 17 residues. The germline CDR1 and CDR2 sequences are MNHNS and SASEGT. V shed 4 bases and J 3 bases; nucleotides not matched to a gene: 5. Time point denoted: pretreatment peripheral blood. The cohort comprised individuals with locally advanced or metastatic urothelial carcinoma. The data were produced by immunoSEQ multiplex PCR, yet TCRdb's version contains in-frame clones alone and is incomplete. The sample includes tens of thousands of clones, 84% of them seen just once. Worth noting for this clone: This CDR3 is also generated by other DNA sequences in the sample.

This TCR came from a man aged 55 to 70 with urothelial cancer. Sequenced here: PBMCs, sampled around atezolizumab (anti-PD-L1) treatment. The chain links TRBV6-1 to TRBJ2-3; TRBD2 aligns across 15 bases. In nucleotides, the CDR3 is TGTGCCAGCAGTGTGCGGACTAGCGGGGGGGGAACAGATACGCAGTATTTT. Its translation: CASSVRTSGGGTDTQYF.